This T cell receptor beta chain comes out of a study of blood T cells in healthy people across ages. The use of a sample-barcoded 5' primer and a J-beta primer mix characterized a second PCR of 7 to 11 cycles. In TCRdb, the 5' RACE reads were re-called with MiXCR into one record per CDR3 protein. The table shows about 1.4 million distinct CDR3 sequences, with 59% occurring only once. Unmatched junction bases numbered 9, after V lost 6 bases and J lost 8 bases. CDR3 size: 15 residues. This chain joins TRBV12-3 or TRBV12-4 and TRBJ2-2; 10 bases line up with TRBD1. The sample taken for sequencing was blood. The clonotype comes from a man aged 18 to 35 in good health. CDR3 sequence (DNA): TGTGCCAGCAGCCGGGACAGGGGAGTTTCGGGGGAGCTGTTTTTT. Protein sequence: CASSRDRGVSGELFF.